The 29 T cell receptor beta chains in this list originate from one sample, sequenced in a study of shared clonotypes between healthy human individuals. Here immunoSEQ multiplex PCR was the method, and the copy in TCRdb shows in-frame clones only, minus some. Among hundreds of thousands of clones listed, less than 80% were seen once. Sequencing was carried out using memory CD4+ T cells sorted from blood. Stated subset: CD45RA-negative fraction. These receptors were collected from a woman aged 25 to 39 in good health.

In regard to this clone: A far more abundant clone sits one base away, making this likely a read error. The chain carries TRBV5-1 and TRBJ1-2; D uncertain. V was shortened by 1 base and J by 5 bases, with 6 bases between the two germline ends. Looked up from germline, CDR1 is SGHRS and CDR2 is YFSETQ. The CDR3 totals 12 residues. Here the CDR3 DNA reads TGCGCCAGCAGCTTGCGGGGATATGGCTACACCTTC. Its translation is CASSLRGYGYTF. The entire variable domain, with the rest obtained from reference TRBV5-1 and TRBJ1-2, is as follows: KAGVTQTPRYLIKTRGQQVTLSCSPISGHRSVSWYQQTPGQGLQFLFEYFSETQRNKGNFPGRFSGRQFSNSRSEMNVSTLELGDSALYLCASSLRGYGYTFGSGTRLTVV.

CDR3 sequence (DNA): TGTGCCATCAGGGCGACAGGGGGCCCCCCCTACGAGCAGTACTTC. As protein: CAIRATGGPPYEQYF. J is TRBJ2-7 and V is TRBV10-3; 10 bases align to TRBD1. J lost 2 bases, V lost 6 bases, and 7 bases had no gene match. CDR3 length: 15 amino acids. The germline gives CDR1 ENHRY, CDR2 SYGVKD.

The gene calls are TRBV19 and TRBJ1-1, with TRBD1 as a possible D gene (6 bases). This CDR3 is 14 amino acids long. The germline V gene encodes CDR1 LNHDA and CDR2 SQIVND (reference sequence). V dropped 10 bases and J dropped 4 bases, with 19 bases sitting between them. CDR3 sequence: CATKLPGGLTEAFF. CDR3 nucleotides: TGTGCCACCAAACTACCGGGGGGGCTCACTGAAGCTTTCTTT.

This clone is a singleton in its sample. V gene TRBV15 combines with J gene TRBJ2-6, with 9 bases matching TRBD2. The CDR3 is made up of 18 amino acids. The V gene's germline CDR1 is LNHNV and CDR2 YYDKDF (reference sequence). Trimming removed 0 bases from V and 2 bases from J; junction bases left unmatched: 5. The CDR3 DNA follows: TGTGCCACCAGCAGAGATCTGGCGGGAGGGACTGGGGCCAACGTCCTGACTTTC. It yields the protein CATSRDLAGGTGANVLTF.

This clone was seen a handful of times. The CDR3 DNA sequence: TGCGCCAGCAGCACGGGACTAGCGGGAGGAGGGGAGACCCAGTACTTC. Translated, it gives CASSTGLAGGGETQYF. V and J are TRBV5-1 and TRBJ2-5, with 15 bases lining up with TRBD2. Germline loops: CDR1 SGHRS, CDR2 YFSETQ. This CDR3 is 16 amino acids long. J was trimmed by 5 bases and V by 4 bases; bases with no gene match: 6.

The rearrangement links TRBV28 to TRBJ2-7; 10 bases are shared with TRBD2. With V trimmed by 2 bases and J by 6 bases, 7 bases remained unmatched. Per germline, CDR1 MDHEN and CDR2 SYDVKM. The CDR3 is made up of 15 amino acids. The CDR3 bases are TGTGCCAGCAGTTTAGGATCTAGGACTAGCGGCGAGCAGTACTTC. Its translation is CASSLGSRTSGEQYF.

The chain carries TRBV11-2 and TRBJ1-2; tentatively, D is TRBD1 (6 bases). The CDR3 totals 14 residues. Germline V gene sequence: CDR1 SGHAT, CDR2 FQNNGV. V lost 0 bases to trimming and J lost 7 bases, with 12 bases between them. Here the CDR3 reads CASSLDNRAGGYTF. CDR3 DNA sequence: TGTGCCAGCAGCTTAGATAACAGGGCCGGTGGCTACACCTTC.

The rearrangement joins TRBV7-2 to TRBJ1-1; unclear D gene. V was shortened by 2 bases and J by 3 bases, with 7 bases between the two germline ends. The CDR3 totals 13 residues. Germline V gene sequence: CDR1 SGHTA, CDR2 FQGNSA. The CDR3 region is CASSLSRYTEAFF. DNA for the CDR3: TGTGCCAGCAGCTTAAGCAGGTACACTGAAGCTTTCTTT.

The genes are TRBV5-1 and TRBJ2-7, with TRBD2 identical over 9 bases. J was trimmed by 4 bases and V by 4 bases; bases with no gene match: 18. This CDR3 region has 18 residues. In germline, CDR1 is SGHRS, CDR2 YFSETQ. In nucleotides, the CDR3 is TGCGCCAGCAGCCTGGAGACTAGCGGACCCGCGAACCAATACGAGCAGTACTTC. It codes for CASSLETSGPANQYEQYF.

CDR3 region: CASTPTGQGHGYTF. CDR3 DNA sequence: TGCGCCAGCACCCCAACCGGGCAGGGTCATGGCTACACCTTC. The chain is built from TRBV5-1 and TRBJ1-2; weak D call: TRBD1 (5 bases). Germline V CDR1 and CDR2: SGHRS, YFSETQ. The V and J ends lost 6 bases and 6 bases respectively, with 18 bases between them. There are 14 residues in the CDR3. Full variable domain (outside the CDR3, taken from reference TRBV5-1 and TRBJ1-2): KAGVTQTPRYLIKTRGQQVTLSCSPISGHRSVSWYQQTPGQGLQFLFEYFSETQRNKGNFPGRFSGRQFSNSRSEMNVSTLELGDSALYLCASTPTGQGHGYTFGSGTRLTVV.

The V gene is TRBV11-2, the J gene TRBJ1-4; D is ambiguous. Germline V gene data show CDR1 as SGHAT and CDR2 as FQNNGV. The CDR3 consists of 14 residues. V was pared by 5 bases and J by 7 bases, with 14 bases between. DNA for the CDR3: TGTGCCAGCAGCCCCGGCCTGGTCTCTGAAAAACTGTTTTTT. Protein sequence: CASSPGLVSEKLFF. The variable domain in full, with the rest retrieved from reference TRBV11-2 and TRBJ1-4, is EAGVAQSPRYKIIEKRQSVAFWCNPISGHATLYWYQQILGQGPKLLIQFQNNGVVDDSQLPKDRFSAERLKGVDSTLKIQPAKLEDSAVYLCASSPGLVSEKLFFGSGTQLSVL.

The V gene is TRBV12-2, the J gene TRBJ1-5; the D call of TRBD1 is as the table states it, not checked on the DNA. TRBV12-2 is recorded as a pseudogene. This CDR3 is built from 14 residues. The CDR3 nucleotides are TGTGCAAGTCGCCTTAGACAGGCTCGGGAGCCCCAGCATTTT. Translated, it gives CASRLRQAREPQHF.

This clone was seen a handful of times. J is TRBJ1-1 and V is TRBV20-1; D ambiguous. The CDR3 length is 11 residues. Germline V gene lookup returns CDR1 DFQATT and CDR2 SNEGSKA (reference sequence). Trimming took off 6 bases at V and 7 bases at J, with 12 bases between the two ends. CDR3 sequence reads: CSATPDYEAFF. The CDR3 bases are TGCAGTGCAACGCCGGACTATGAAGCTTTCTTT.

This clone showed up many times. The CDR3 region has the DNA TGTGCCAGCAGTTTGGGAGGGACTAGCAGTTACAATGAGCAGTTCTTC. Protein: CASSLGGTSSYNEQFF. The chain uses TRBV28 and TRBJ2-1; 9 bases line up with TRBD2. The ends lost 3 bases at V and 4 bases at J; junction bases unmatched: 7. The germline CDR1 and CDR2 sequences are MDHEN and SYDVKM. This CDR3 has 16 residues. The entire variable domain, with the rest obtained from reference TRBV28 and TRBJ2-1, is as follows: DVKVTQSSRYLVKRTGEKVFLECVQDMDHENMFWYRQDPGLGLRLIYFSYDVKMKEKGDIPEGYSVSREKKERFSLILESASTNQTSMYLCASSLGGTSSYNEQFFGPGTRLTVL.

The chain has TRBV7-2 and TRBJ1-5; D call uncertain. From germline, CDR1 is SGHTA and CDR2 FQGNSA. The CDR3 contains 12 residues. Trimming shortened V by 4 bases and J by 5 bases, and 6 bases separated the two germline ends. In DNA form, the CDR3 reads TGTGCCAGCAGCTATCCAGATCAGCCCCAGCATTTT. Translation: CASSYPDQPQHF.

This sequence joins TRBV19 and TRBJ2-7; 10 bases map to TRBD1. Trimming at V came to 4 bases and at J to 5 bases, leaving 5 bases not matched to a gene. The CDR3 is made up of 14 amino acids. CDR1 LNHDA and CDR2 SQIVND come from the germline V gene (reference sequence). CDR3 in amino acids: CASSSWDRGHEQYF. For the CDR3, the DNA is TGTGCCAGTAGTAGCTGGGACAGGGGCCACGAGCAGTACTTC.

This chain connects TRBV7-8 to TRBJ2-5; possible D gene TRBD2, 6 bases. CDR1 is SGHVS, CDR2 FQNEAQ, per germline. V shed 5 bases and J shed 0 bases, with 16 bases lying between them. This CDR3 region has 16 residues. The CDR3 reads CASSLIRDSYQETQYF. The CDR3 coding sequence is TGTGCCAGCAGCCTCATCCGGGACTCGTACCAAGAGACCCAGTACTTC.

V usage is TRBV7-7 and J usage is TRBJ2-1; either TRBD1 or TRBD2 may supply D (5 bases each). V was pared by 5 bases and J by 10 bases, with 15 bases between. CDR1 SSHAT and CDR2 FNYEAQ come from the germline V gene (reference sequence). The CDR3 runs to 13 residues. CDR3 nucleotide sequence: TGTGCCAGCAGCCAAATTGGGACCGAAGAGCAGTTCTTC. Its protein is CASSQIGTEEQFF.

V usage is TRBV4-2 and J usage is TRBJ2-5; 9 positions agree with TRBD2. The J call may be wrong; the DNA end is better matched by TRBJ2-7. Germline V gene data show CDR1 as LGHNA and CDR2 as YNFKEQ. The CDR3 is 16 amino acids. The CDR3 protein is CASSQDVASGKYEQYF. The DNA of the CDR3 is TGTGCCAGCAGCCAAGATGTGGCTAGCGGGAAATACGAGCAGTACTTC.

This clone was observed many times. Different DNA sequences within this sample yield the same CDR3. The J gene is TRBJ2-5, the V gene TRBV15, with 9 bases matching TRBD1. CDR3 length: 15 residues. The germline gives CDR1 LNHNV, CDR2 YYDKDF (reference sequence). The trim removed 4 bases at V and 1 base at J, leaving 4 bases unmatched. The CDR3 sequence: CATSTGQGAQETQYF. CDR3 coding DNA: TGTGCCACCAGCACGGGACAGGGAGCCCAAGAGACCCAGTACTTC.

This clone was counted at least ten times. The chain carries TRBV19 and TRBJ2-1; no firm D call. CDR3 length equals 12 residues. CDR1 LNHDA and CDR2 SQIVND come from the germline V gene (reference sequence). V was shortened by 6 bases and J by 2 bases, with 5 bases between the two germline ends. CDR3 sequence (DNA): TGTGCCAGTAGCCCCACCTACAATGAGCAGTTCTTC. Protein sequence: CASSPTYNEQFF.

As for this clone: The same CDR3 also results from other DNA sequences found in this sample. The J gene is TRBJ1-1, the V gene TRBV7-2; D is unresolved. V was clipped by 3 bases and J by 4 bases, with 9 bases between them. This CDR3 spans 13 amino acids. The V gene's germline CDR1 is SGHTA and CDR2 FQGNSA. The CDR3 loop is CASSLGGRTEAFF. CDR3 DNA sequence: TGTGCCAGCAGCTTGGGAGGGCGCACTGAAGCTTTCTTT.

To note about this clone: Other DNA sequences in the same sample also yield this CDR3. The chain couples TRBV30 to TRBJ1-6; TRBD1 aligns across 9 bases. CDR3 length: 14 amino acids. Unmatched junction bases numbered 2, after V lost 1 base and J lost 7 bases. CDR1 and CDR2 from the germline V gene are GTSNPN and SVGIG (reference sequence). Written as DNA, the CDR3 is TGTGCCTGGAGTGAGGGGACAGGGAATTCACCCCTCCACTTT. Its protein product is CAWSEGTGNSPLHF.

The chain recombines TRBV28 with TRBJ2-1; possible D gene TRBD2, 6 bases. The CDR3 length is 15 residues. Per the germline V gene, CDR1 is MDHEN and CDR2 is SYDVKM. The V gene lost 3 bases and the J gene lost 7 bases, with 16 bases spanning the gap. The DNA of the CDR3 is TGTGCCAGCAGTTTTCACGGGAGATTAGGAAATGAGCAGTTCTTC. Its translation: CASSFHGRLGNEQFF.

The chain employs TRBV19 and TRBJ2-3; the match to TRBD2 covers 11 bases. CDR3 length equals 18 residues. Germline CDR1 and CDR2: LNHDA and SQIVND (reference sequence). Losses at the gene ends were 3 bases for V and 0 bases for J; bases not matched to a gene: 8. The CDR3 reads CASSISGLAESSTDTQYF. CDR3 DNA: TGTGCCAGTAGTATCTCGGGACTAGCGGAATCTAGCACAGATACGCAGTATTTT. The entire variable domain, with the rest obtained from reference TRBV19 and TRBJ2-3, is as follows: DGGITQSPKYLFRKEGQNVTLSCEQNLNHDAMYWYRQDPGQGLRLIYYSQIVNDFQKGDIAEGYSVSREKKESFPLTVTSAQKNPTAFYLCASSISGLAESSTDTQYFGPGTRLTVL.

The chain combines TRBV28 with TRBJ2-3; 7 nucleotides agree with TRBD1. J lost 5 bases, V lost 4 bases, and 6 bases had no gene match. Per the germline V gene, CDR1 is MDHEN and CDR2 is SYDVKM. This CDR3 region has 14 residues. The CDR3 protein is CASSWVQGVDTQYF. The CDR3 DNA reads TGTGCCAGCAGTTGGGTTCAGGGGGTAGATACGCAGTATTTT.

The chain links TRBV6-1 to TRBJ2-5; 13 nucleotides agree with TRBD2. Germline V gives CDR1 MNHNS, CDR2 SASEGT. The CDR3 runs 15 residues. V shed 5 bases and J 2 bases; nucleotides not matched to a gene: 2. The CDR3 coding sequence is TGTGCCAGCAGTAGACTAGCGGGAGGTCAAGAGACCCAGTACTTC. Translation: CASSRLAGGQETQYF.

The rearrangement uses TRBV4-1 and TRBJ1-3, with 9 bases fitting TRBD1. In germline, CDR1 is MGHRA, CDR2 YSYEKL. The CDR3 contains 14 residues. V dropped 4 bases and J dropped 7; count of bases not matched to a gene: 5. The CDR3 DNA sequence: TGCGCCAGCAGCCGCACAGGGGGCCCTAACACCATATATTTT. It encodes CASSRTGGPNTIYF.

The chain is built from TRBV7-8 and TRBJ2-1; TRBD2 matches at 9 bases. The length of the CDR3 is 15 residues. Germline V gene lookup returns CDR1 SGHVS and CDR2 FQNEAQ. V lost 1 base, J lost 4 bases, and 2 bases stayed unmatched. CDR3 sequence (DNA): TGTGCCAGCAGCTTAGGACTAGCGGTTTACAATGAGCAGTTCTTC. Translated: CASSLGLAVYNEQFF.